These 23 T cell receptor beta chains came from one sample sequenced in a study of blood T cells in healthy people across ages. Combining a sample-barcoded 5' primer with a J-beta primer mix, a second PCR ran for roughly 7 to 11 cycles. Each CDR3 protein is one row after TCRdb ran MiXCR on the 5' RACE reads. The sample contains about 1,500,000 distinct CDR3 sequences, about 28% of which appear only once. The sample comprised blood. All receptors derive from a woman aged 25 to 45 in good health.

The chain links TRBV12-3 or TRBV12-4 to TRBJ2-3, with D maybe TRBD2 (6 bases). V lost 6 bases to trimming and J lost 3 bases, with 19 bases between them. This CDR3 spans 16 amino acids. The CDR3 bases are TGTGCCAGCAGGTCCCTGGGATCCGGGGGTACAGATACGCAGTATTTT. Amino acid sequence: CASRSLGSGGTDTQYF.

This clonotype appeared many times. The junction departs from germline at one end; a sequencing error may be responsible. The CDR3 protein is CASSSTGNTEAFF. The DNA for the CDR3 is TGTGCCAGCAGCTCGACAGGGAACACTGAAGCTTTCTTT. The chain links TRBV5-1 to TRBJ1-1, with a possible D match to TRBD1 (6 bases). Germline CDR1 reads SGHRS; CDR2 reads YFSETQ. The CDR3 extends over 13 amino acids.

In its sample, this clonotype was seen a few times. This chain's CDR3 is CASSVGQGDNQPQHF. DNA of the CDR3: TGTGCCAGTAGTGTCGGACAGGGGGACAATCAGCCCCAGCATTTT. V usage is TRBV19 and J usage is TRBJ1-5; 10 positions agree with TRBD1. The V gene's germline CDR1 is LNHDA and CDR2 SQIVND (reference sequence). The CDR3 covers 15 residues. J gave up 3 bases and V 5 bases, and 4 bases lay outside the gene matches.

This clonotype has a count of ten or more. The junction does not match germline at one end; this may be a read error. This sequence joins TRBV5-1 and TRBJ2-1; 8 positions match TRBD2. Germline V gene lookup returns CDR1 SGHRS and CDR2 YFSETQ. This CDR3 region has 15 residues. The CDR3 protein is CASSLLAGGYNEQFF. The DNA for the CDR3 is TGTGCCAGCAGCTTATTGGCGGGAGGATACAATGAGCAGTTCTTC. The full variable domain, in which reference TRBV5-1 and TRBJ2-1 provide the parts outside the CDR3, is KAGVTQTPRYLIKTRGQQVTLSCSPISGHRSVSWYQQTPGQGLQFLFEYFSETQRNKGNFPGRFSGRQFSNSRSEMNVSTLELGDSALYLCASSLLAGGYNEQFFGPGTRLTVL.

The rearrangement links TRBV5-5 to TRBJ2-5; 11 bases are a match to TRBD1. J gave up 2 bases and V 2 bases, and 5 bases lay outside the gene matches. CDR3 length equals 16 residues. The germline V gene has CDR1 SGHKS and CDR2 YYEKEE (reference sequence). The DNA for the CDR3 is TGTGCCAGCAGCTTTGGGACAGGGGGGGATCAAGAGACCCAGTACTTC. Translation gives CASSFGTGGDQETQYF. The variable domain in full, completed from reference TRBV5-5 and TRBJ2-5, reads DAGVTQSPTHLIKTRGQQVTLRCSPISGHKSVSWYQQVLGQGPQFIFQYYEKEERGRGNFPDRFSARQFPNYSSELNVNALLLGDSALYLCASSFGTGGDQETQYFGPGTRLLVL.

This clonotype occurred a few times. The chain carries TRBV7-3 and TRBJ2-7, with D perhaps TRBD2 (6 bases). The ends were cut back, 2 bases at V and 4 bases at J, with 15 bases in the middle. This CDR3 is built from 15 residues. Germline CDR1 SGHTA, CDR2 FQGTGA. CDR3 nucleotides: TGTGCCAGCAGCTTATCTGGAGGACTACGATACGAGCAGTACTTC. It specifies CASSLSGGLRYEQYF. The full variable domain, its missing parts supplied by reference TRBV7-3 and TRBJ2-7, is GAGVSQTPSNKVTEKGKYVELRCDPISGHTALYWYRQSLGQGPEFLIYFQGTGAADDSGLPNDRFFAVRPEGSVSTLKIQRTERGDSAVYLCASSLSGGLRYEQYFGPGTRLTVT.

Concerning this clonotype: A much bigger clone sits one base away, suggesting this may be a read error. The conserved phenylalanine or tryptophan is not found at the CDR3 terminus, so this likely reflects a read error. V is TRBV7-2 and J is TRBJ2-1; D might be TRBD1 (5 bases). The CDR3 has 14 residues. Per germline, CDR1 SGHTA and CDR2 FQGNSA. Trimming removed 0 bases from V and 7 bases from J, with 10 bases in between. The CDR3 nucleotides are TGTGCCAGCAGCTTAGCCCCAGGACAAAATGAGCAGTTCGTC. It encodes CASSLAPGQNEQFV.

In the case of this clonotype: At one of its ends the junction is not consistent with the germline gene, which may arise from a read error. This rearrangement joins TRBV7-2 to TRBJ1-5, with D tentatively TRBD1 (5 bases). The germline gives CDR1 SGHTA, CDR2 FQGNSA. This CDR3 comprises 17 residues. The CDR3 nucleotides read TGTGCAAGCAGCAAACCCTTACAGGCGGCCGGGAGTCAGCCCCGGCATTTT. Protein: CASSKPLQAAGSQPRHF.

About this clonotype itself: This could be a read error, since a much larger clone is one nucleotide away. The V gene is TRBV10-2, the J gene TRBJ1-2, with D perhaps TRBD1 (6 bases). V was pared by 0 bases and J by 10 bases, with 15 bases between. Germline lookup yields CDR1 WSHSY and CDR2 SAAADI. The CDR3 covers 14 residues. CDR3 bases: TGCGCCAGCAGTGAGTCAACAGGGATAGTTGACTACACCTTC. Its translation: CASSESTGIVDYTF.

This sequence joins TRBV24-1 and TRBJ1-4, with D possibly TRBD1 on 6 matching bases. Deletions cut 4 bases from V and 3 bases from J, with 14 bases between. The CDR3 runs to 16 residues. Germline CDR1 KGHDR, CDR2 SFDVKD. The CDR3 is CATSEFPGHPNEKLFF. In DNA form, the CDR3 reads TGTGCCACCAGTGAATTCCCGGGACACCCTAATGAAAAACTGTTTTTT.

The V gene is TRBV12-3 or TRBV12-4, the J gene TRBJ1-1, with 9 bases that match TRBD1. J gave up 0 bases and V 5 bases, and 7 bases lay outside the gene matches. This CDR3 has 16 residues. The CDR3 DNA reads TGTGCCAGCAGTCGGGACAGGGTAATTGTGAACACTGAAGCTTTCTTT. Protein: CASSRDRVIVNTEAFF.

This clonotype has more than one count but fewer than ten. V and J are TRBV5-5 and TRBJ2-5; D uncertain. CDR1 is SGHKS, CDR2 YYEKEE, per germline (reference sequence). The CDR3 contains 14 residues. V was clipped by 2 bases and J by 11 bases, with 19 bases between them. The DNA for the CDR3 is TGTGCCAGCAGCTTCCTAACCGTTACGGATGAGCAGTACTTC. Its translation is CASSFLTVTDEQYF.

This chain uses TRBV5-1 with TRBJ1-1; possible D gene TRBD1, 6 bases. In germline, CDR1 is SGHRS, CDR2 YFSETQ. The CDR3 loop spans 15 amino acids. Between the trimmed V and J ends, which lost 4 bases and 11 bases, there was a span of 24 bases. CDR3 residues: CASSVGNPGQQEAFF. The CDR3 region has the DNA TGCGCCAGCAGCGTTGGAAATCCGGGACAACAAGAGGCTTTCTTT.

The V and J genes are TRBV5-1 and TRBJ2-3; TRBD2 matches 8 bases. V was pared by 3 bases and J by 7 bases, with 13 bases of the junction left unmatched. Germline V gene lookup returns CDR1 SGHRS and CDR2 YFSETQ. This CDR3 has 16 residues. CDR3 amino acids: CASSSGLAAYVNTQYF. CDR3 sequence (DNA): TGCGCCAGCAGCTCAGGACTAGCAGCCTACGTTAATACGCAGTATTTT.

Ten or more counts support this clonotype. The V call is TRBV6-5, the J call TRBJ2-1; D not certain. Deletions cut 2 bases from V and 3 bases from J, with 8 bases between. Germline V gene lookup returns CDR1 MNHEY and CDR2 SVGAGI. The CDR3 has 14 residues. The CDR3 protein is CASSYGYSYNEQFF. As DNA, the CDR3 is TGTGCCAGCAGTTACGGGTATAGCTACAATGAGCAGTTCTTC.

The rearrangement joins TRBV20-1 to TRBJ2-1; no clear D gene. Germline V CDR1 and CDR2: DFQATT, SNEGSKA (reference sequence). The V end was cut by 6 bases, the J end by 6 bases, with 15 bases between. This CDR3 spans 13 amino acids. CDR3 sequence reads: CSALDPPSNEQFF. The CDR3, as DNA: TGCAGTGCCCTGGACCCCCCGAGCAATGAGCAGTTCTTC.

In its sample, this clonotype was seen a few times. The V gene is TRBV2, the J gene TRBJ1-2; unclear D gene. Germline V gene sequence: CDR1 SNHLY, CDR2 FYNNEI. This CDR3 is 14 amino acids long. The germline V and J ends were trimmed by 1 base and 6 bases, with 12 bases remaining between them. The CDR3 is CASSEVQSGDGYTF. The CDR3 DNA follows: TGTGCCAGCAGTGAAGTGCAATCTGGGGATGGCTACACCTTC.

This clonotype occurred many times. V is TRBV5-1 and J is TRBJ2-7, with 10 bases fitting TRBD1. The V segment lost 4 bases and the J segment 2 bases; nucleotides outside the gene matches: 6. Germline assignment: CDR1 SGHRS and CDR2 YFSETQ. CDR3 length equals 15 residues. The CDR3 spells CASSVRDRGPYEQYF. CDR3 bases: TGCGCCAGCAGCGTTCGGGACAGGGGACCCTACGAGCAGTACTTC.

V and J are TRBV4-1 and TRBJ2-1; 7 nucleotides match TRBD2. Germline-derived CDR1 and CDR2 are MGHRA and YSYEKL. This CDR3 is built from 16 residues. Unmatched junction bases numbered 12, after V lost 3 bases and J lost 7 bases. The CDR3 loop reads CASSHRSAGAQNEQFF. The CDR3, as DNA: TGCGCCAGCAGCCATAGGTCGGCGGGAGCACAAAATGAGCAGTTCTTC.

The CDR3 loop reads CAWSPTNYGYTF. CDR3 in DNA: TGTGCCTGGAGTCCTACTAACTATGGCTACACCTTC. V and J are TRBV30 and TRBJ1-2; no firm D call. Germline-derived CDR1 and CDR2 are GTSNPN and SVGIG (reference sequence). The CDR3 is 12 residues long. V gave up 2 bases and J gave up 0 bases, with 4 bases separating them.

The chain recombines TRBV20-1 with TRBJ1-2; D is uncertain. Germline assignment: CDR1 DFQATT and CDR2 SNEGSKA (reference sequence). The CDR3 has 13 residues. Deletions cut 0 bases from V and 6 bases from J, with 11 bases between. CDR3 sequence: CSARDLAAHGYTF. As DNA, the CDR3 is TGCAGTGCTAGAGATTTAGCCGCTCATGGCTACACCTTC.

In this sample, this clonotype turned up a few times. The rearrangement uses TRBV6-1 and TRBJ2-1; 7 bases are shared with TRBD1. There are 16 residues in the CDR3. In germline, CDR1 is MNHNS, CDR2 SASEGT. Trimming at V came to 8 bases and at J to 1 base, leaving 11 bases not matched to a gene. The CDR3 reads CASLKLGTASYNEQFF. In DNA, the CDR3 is TGTGCCAGCCTTAAACTCGGGACAGCGTCCTACAATGAGCAGTTCTTC.

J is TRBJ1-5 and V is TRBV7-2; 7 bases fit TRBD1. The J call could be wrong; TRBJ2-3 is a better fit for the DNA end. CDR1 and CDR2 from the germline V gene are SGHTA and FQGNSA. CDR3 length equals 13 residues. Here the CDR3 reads CGDRDSLSDAQYF. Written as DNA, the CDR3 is TGTGGGGACCGGGACAGTCTTTCGGATGCGCAGTATTTT.